This T cell receptor (beta chain) was identified during a study of OX40 agonist ivuxolimab in advanced cancers. Study-wide points: At doses 0.1 to 3.0 mg/kg, CD4+ and CD8+ clones expanded.

The cohort excluded patients with autoimmune disease history or systemic immunosuppression. As concerns this clone: Its antigen remains unidentified.

TCRdb's copy holds only in-frame clones and misses some; the assay was immunoSEQ multiplex PCR. Seen here are roughly 77,000 clones, roughly 90% observed once, and the top ten hold roughly 0.56%. J lost 4 bases, V lost 5 bases, and 7 bases had no gene match. The CDR3 has 15 amino acids. Germline V gene lookup returns CDR1 MNHEY and CDR2 SMNVEV (reference sequence). The V gene is TRBV27, the J gene TRBJ1-2; 10 bases are a match to TRBD1. Sequencing was performed on CD4+ or CD8+ T cells sorted from blood, taken in a trial of the OX40 agonist ivuxolimab. This receptor was obtained from an adult with an advanced solid tumor such as melanoma, head and neck, liver or kidney cancer. The CDR3 bases are TGTGCCAGCAGTGACCGACAGGGGGCAGGCTATGGCTACACCTTC. Amino acids: CASSDRQGAGYGYTF.